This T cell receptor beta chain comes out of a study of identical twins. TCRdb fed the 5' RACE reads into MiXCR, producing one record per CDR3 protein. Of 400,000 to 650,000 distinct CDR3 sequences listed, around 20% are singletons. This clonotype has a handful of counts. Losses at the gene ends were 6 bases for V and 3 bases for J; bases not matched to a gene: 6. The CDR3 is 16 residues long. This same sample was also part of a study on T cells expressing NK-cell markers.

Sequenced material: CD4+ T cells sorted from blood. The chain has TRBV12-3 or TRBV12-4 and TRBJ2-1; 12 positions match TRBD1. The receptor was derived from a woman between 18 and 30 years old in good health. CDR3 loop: CASRLGQGAVYNEQFF. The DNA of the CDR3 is TGTGCCAGCAGACTGGGACAGGGGGCGGTCTACAATGAGCAGTTCTTC.